Listed below are T cell receptor beta chains from one sample, sequenced in a study of T cells in Graves' hyperthyroidism and ophthalmopathy. TCRdb re-called the multiplex PCR reads with MiXCR, one entry per CDR3 protein. The sample yields over 250,000 distinct CDR3 sequences, less than 30% seen once. Material: blood. These receptors were obtained from a man between 40 and 49 years old with Graves' hyperthyroidism that later progressed to Graves' ophthalmopathy. Each CDR3 is given with its conserved first and last residue. D genes are given only for firm matches. Clone size is shown for a subset of rows, as once, few, many or a class of expanded clone.

>TRBV5-6|many|TRBJ1-3|NA|13
TGTGCCAGCAGCTTTTACGACATGCACACCATATATTTT
CASSFYDMHTIYF
>TRBV6-1|many|TRBJ1-2|TRBD1|15
TGTGCCAGCAGTAAAGATGGGACAGCCAACTATGGCTACACCTTC
CASSKDGTANYGYTF
>TRBV5-1|many|TRBJ2-5|NA|13
TGCGCCAGCAGCTTGTATAGGCAAGAGACCCAGTACTTC
CASSLYRQETQYF
>TRBV6-5|NA|TRBJ1-1|NA|12
TGTGCCAGCAGTTCCCTCGGCGCTGAAGCTTTCTTT
CASSSLGAEAFF
>TRBV6-1|many|TRBJ2-2|NA|15
TGTGCCAGCAAAATCAGACAGGAAGACACCGGGGAGCTGTTTTTT
CASKIRQEDTGELFF
>TRBV2|many|TRBJ1-5|TRBD1|11
TGTGCCAGCAGTTTACAGGGGACCCAGCATTTT
CASSLQGTQHF
>TRBV7-4|NA|TRBJ1-3|TRBD1|16
TGTGCCAGCAGCTGGGGACAGAAATGCGGTGGAAACACCATATATTTT
CASSWGQKCGGNTIYF
>TRBV18|many|TRBJ1-2|TRBD1|13
TGTGCCAGCTCGCCGGACAGGGTGGATGGCTACACCTTC
CASSPDRVDGYTF
>TRBV6-2/TRBV6-3|NA|TRBJ1-5|NA|16
TGTGCCAGCAGTTACTTACGTGGGGTGATCAATCAGCCCCAGCATTTT
CASSYLRGVINQPQHF
>TRBV6-5|many|TRBJ2-2|NA|15
TGTGCCAGCAGTTACTCCGGGGACTCTCCCGGGGAGCTGTTTTTT
CASSYSGDSPGELFF
>TRBV19|many|TRBJ1-1|TRBD1|15
TGTGCCAGCAATCCGGCAGACAGGGTATACACTGAAGCTTTCTTT
CASNPADRVYTEAFF
>TRBV28|many|TRBJ2-4|TRBD1|12
TGTGCCAGCAGCGGACAGGGACTCCTTCAGTACTTC
CASSGQGLLQYF
>TRBV11-3|many|TRBJ2-4|NA|13
TGTGCCAGCAGGGCCGGGACATCGGACATTCAGTACTTC
CASRAGTSDIQYF
>TRBV29-1|few|TRBJ1-4|NA|14
TGCAGCGCACGACCAGACAGAACGAATGAAAAACTGTTTTTT
CSARPDRTNEKLFF
>TRBV28|many|TRBJ2-7|TRBD2|15
TGTGCCAGCACCCCTCCCGGGACTAACTCTTACGAGCAGTACTTC
CASTPPGTNSYEQYF
>TRBV4-1|many|TRBJ2-7|TRBD2|16
TGCGCCAGCAGCCAAGATCGGGGCGGGAGTAGCTACGAGCAGTACTTC
CASSQDRGGSSYEQYF
>TRBV12-3/TRBV12-4|many|TRBJ2-2|NA|15
TGTGCCAGCAGCCCCCCGATCAGGAACACCGGGGAGCTGTTTTTT
CASSPPIRNTGELFF
>TRBV11-2|many|TRBJ2-5|NA|12
TGTGCCAGCAGCTTAGGAATGGAGACCCAGTACTTC
CASSLGMETQYF
>TRBV19|many|TRBJ1-3|NA|15
TGTGCCAGTAGTTCCACCGTCGACTCTGGAAACACCATATATTTT
CASSSTVDSGNTIYF
>TRBV14|many|TRBJ2-7|NA|13
TGTGCCAGCAGCTCGGACATGCTCTACGAGCAGTACTTC
CASSSDMLYEQYF
>TRBV5-6|many|TRBJ2-2|NA|16
TGTGCCAGCAGCTCGTCCCGGTTGGGTGGCACCGGGGAGCTGTTTTTT
CASSSSRLGGTGELFF
>TRBV7-2|NA|TRBJ1-3|NA|18
TGTGCCAGCAGCTTAGCCCCGAGGGGGAGCGCTACGCCTAACACCATATATTTT
CASSLAPRGSATPNTIYF
>TRBV2|many|TRBJ2-7|NA|11
TGTGCCAGCAGTGAAGCGAGTGAGCAGTACTTC
CASSEASEQYF
>TRBV12-3/TRBV12-4|many|TRBJ1-5|NA|12
TGTGCCAGCAGTCTGGGGGGTTGGCCCCAGCATTTT
CASSLGGWPQHF
>TRBV2|many|TRBJ2-7|TRBD2|15
TGTGCCAGCGTCCGCCTAAGCGGGAGGGGCTACGAGCAGTACTTC
CASVRLSGRGYEQYF
>TRBV12-3/TRBV12-4|NA|TRBJ1-2|NA|14
TGTGCCAGCAGGTACCCCGGGGGCGCCAGGGGCTACACCTTC
CASRYPGGARGYTF
>TRBV29-1|NA|TRBJ2-7|NA|12
TGCAGCGTTGTAGGGAACGGGTACGAGCAGTACTTC
CSVVGNGYEQYF
>TRBV20-1|many|TRBJ2-1|NA|14
TGCAGTGCTAGAGGACGGCCCCTTTACAATGAGCAGTTCTTC
CSARGRPLYNEQFF
>TRBV24-1|many|TRBJ2-7|NA|13
TGTGCCACCAGTGATAGCCGAGGCTACGAGCAGTACTTC
CATSDSRGYEQYF
>TRBV2|many|TRBJ2-7|TRBD2|14
TGTGCCAGCAGTAAAACCGGGACTAACTACGAGCAGTACTTC
CASSKTGTNYEQYF
>TRBV6-2/TRBV6-3|NA|TRBJ2-7|NA|13
TGTGCCAGCAGTTACTCCTGGGACTACGAGCAGTACTTC
CASSYSWDYEQYF
>TRBV6-5|NA|TRBJ2-7|NA|15
TGTGCCAGCAGTTACTCTGCATTTCCCACCTACGAGCAGTACTTC
CASSYSAFPTYEQYF
>TRBV4-2|NA|TRBJ2-2|NA|12
TGTGCCAGCAGCCCGACTGGTGGGGAGCTGTTTTTT
CASSPTGGELFF
>TRBV20-1|many|TRBJ2-7|NA|12
TGCAGTGCTAGAGCCGGGACCCTCGAGCAGTACTTC
CSARAGTLEQYF
>TRBV12-3/TRBV12-4|many|TRBJ2-7|NA|13
TGTGCCAGCAGATACAGGGAAAGGAACGAGCAGTACTTC
CASRYRERNEQYF
>TRBV6-5|many|TRBJ2-7|TRBD1|15
TGTGCCAGCAGTACCACAGGGGGGAGGACCCACGAGCAGTACTTC
CASSTTGGRTHEQYF
>TRBV6-2/TRBV6-3|few|TRBJ2-5|NA|12
TGTGCCAGCAGTGACTTCCAAGAGACCCAGTACTTC
CASSDFQETQYF
>TRBV6-5|many|TRBJ1-2|TRBD1|15
TGTGCCAGCAGACAGACCGGGACAGGGGATCCTGGCTACACCTTC
CASRQTGTGDPGYTF
>TRBV6-1|many|TRBJ2-5|TRBD2|14
TGTGCCATCCACTTGGGCGGGAGTCCCGAGACCCAGTACTTC
CAIHLGGSPETQYF
>TRBV11-2|many|TRBJ2-5|TRBD1|17
TGTGCCAGCAGCTCGTCCGGGACAGGGGGTTGGCAAGAGACCCAGTACTTC
CASSSSGTGGWQETQYF
>TRBV6-5|many|TRBJ1-2|TRBD1|15
TGTGCCAGCAGTTTCACAGGACAGGGTTACTATGGCTACACCTTC
CASSFTGQGYYGYTF
>TRBV5-5|many|TRBJ1-1|NA|15
TGTGCCAGCAGCCGGGGTGAGTATATGAACACTGAAGCTTTCTTT
CASSRGEYMNTEAFF
>TRBV10-3|many|TRBJ1-2|NA|14
TGTGCCATCAGCACGACAGGTCCCGGTAATGGCTACACCTTC
CAISTTGPGNGYTF
>TRBV20-1|many|TRBJ2-7|TRBD1|15
TGCAGTGCGAATAAACCGGGACAGGGCACCTACGAGCAGTACTTC
CSANKPGQGTYEQYF
>TRBV9|many|TRBJ1-2|NA|17
TGTGCCAGCAGCGTAGAGGCCCTAGCGGCTCTGAGCTATGGCTACACCTTC
CASSVEALAALSYGYTF
>TRBV27|NA|TRBJ2-7|TRBD1|15
TGTGCCAGCAGTTTTGCTAGGACAGGGTACTACGAGCAGTACTTC
CASSFARTGYYEQYF
>TRBV29-1|many|TRBJ2-5|NA|14
TGCAGCGTTGCCGGGACATCTCTGGGGGAGACCCAGTACTTC
CSVAGTSLGETQYF
>TRBV29-1|NA|TRBJ1-1|NA|14
TGCAGCGTTGCGAGAGACAGATTGAACACTGAAGCTTTCTTT
CSVARDRLNTEAFF
>TRBV10-3|many|TRBJ2-2|NA|13
TGTGCCATCAGGAGGGTTAATACCGGGGAGCTGTTTTTT
CAIRRVNTGELFF
>TRBV20-1|many|TRBJ2-5|TRBD2|13
TGCAGTGCTCCAGGGCGGGGGGGAGAGACCCAGTACTTC
CSAPGRGGETQYF
>TRBV6-5|NA|TRBJ1-2|NA|14
TGTGCCAGCAGTTACTCGATAGGAGACTATGGCTACACCTTC
CASSYSIGDYGYTF
>TRBV15|many|TRBJ2-5|TRBD2|19
TGTGCCACCAGCAGAGATCTCCTTCAGGGTAGCGGGAGGTATGAGACCCAGTACTTC
CATSRDLLQGSGRYETQYF
>TRBV6-1|NA|TRBJ2-7|NA|15
TGTGCCAGCAGTGAAGCCGGACAGTTCCCTTACGAGCAGTACTTC
CASSEAGQFPYEQYF